The clone carrying this T cell receptor (beta chain) was recorded at least ten times. Its antigen is unknown. This CDR3 comprises 12 residues. The V gene's germline CDR1 is LGHDT and CDR2 YNNKEL (reference sequence). Trimming cost V 7 bases and J 6 bases, with 10 bases left between them. This specimen comes from a study of CD8 T cells in ankylosing spondylitis. General study findings and limits: Several of the motif variants were reported before in synovial fluid and blood from reactive arthritis. According to the report, clones linked to the disease were significantly enriched in matched synovial fluid samples taken from ankylosing spondylitis patients.

TCRdb called the 5' RACE reads again in MiXCR, with one record for every CDR3 protein. The profile shows around 150,000 distinct CDR3 sequences, under 14% of them singletons. Sequencing input: blood, either unsorted or a sorted T cell fraction (not recorded which). The chain employs TRBV3-1 and TRBJ2-1, with D maybe TRBD1 (7 bases). This receptor was identified in a male donor with ankylosing spondylitis or in good health (not recorded which). CDR3 in amino acids: CASTEGANEQFF. CDR3 in DNA: TGTGCCAGCACGGAGGGGGCCAATGAGCAGTTCTTC.